The sequence of this T cell receptor beta chain was determined in a study of vaccination and CD4 T cells after COVID-19. The time point denotes: late sampling 161 to 241 days after vaccination in a few convalescent patients. The treatment was: approximately nine-day PBMC culture with coronavirus spike peptide pools or control peptides (ViraFEST assay). Cultured CD4+ T cells had their DNA profiled by the Oncomine TCR Beta short-read assay. TCRdb reprocessed the PCR reads via MiXCR and lists one record per CDR3 protein. The sample comprises around 18,000 distinct CDR3 sequences, roughly 49% of which are singletons, and around 20% rests with the top ten. Points on this clonotype: Its cognate antigen is unknown. The junction departs from the called germline gene at one end, perhaps through a read error.

The length of the CDR3 is 15 residues. The V gene's germline CDR1 is SEHNR and CDR2 FQNEAQ (reference sequence). Material: CD4+ T cells from blood, cultured in vitro, obtained about 7 months after SARS-CoV-2 vaccination. V and J are TRBV7-9 and TRBJ2-1; TRBD2 is a possible D gene (6 bases). This TCR came from a human donor who had recovered from COVID-19. The CDR3 DNA reads as TGTGCCAGCAGCCCTCATACCGGGACTCACACTGAGCAGTTTTTC. Its translation: CASSPHTGTHTEQFF.